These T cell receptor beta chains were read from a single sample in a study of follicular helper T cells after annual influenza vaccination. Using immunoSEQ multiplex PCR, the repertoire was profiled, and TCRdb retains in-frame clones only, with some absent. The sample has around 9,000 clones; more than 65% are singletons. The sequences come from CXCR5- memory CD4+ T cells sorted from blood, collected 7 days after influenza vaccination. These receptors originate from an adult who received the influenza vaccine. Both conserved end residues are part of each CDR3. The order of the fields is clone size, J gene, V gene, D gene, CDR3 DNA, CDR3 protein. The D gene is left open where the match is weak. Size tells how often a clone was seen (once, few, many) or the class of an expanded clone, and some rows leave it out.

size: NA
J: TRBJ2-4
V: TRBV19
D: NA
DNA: TGTGCCAACCCCCTTGACAGGGCCAAAAACATTCAGTACTTC
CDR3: CANPLDRAKNIQYF

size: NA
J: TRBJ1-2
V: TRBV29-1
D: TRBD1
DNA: TGCAGCGTTGCGACAGGGAAGCTAGACTACACCTTC
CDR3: CSVATGKLDYTF

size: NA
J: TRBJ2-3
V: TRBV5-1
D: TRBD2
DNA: TGCGCCAGCAGCTTGGAGGGACTAGCGGGGGGCGGGGCAGATACGCAGTATTTT
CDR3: CASSLEGLAGGGADTQYF

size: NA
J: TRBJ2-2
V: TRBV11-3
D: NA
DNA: TGTGCCAGCAGCTTAGGGATCACCGGGGAGCTGTTTTTT
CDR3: CASSLGITGELFF

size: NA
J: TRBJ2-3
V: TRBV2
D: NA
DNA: TGTGCCAGCAAGGGGGAATTCTCAGATACGCAGTATTTT
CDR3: CASKGEFSDTQYF

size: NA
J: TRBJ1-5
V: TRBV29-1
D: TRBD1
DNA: TGCAGCGTAGCCCTAGGAACAGGGGGCGATCAGCCCCAGCATTTT
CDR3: CSVALGTGGDQPQHF

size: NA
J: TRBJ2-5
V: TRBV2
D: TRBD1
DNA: TGTGCCAGCAGCAAGGACAGGGAAAATACCCAGTACTTC
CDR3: CASSKDRENTQYF

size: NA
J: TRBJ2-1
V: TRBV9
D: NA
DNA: TGTGCCAGCAGCGTGGGCGGGGCCAACAATGAGCAGTTCTTC
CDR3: CASSVGGANNEQFF

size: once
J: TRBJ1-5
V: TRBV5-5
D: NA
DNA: TGTGCCAGCAGCTTCAGTCAAGATCAGCCCCAGCATTTT
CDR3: CASSFSQDQPQHF

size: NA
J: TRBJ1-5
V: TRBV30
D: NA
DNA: TGTGCCTGGAGTGTAGGGGTACAGGGAGTCCAGCCCCAGCATTTT
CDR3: CAWSVGVQGVQPQHF

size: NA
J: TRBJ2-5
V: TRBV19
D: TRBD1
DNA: TGTGCCAGTAATTCGGGACAGGAGCAAGAGACCCAGTACTTC
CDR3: CASNSGQEQETQYF

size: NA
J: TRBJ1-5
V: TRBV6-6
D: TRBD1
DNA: TGTGCCAGCACCATACAGGGGAATCAGCCCCAGCATTTT
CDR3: CASTIQGNQPQHF

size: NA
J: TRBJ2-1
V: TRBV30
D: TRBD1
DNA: TGTGCCTGGAGTGTAACCCAGGGGGTCAACAATGAGCAGTTCTTC
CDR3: CAWSVTQGVNNEQFF

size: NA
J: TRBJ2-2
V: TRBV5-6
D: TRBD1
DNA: TGTGCCAGCAGCGTTGGGGGGACAGGCTTTATTATGAACACCGGGGAGCTGTTTTTT
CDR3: CASSVGGTGFIMNTGELFF

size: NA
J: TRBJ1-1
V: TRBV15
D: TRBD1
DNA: TGTGCCACCAGCAGAGATGATCGCGGCAGGGGGCTGCGGAACACTGAAGCTTTCTTT
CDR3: CATSRDDRGRGLRNTEAFF

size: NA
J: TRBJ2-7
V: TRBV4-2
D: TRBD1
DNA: TGTGCCAGCAGCACTGACAGGGACTACGAGCAGTACTTC
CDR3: CASSTDRDYEQYF

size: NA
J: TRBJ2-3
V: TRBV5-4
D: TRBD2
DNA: TGTGCCAGCAGCTTGTGGACTAGCGGGGGCAGGGATACGCAGTATTTT
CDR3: CASSLWTSGGRDTQYF

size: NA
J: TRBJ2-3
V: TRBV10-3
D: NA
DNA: TGTGCCATCAGTGAGGAAACAGGGTTGGTGGGAGATACGCAGTATTTT
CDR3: CAISEETGLVGDTQYF

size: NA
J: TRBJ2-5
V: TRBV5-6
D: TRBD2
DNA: TGTGCCAGCAGCTTGGTGGCGGGGGGGCGAGAGACCCAGTACTTC
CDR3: CASSLVAGGRETQYF

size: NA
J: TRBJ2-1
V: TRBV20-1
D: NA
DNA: TGCAGTGCTAGGGGGGACAATGAGCAGTTCTTC
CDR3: CSARGDNEQFF

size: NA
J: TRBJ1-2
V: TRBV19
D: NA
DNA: TGTGCCAGTAGTATAGGGGGCAGCTCCTATGGCTACACCTTC
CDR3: CASSIGGSSYGYTF

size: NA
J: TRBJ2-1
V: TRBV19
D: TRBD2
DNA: TGTGCCAGTAGTGTACGAGAGCGGGGGGACTACAATGAGCAGTTCTTC
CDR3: CASSVRERGDYNEQFF

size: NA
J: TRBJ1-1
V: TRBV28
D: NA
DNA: TGTGCCAGCAGGGAACAGGCGAACACTGAAGCTTTCTTT
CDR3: CASREQANTEAFF

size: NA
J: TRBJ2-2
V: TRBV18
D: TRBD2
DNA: TGTGCCAGCTCACCTCCCCTAGCGGCTAACACCGGGGAGCTGTTTTTT
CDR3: CASSPPLAANTGELFF

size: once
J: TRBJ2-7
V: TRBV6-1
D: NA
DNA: TGTGCCAGCAGTGACCAGGCGCCCTCCTACGAGCAGTACTTC
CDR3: CASSDQAPSYEQYF

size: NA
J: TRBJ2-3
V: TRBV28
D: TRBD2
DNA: TGTGCCAGCACTGGAAGCGGGGCTTCTAGCACAGATACGCAGTATTTT
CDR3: CASTGSGASSTDTQYF

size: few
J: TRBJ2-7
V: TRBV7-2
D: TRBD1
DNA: TGTGCCAGCAGCACGGGACAGGGGCTCGAGCAGTACTTC
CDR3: CASSTGQGLEQYF

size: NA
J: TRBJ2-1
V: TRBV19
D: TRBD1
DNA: TGTGCCAGTAGTGCCGGACAGGGTCCTTCCAATGAGCAGTTCTTC
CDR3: CASSAGQGPSNEQFF

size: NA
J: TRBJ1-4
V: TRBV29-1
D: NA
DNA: TGCAGCGCCGAAGCTGGGGGTGCTAATGAAAAACTGTTTTTT
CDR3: CSAEAGGANEKLFF

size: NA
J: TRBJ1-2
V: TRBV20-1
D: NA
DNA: TGCAGTGCTAGTCGAAGGTACGGCTACACCTTC
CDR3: CSASRRYGYTF

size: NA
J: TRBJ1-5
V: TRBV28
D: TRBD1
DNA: TGTGCCAGCAGTTCCTACCGACAGGGCATCAATCAGCCCCAGCATTTT
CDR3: CASSSYRQGINQPQHF

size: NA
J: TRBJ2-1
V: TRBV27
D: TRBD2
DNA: TGTGCCAGCAGAATAGGAGGGGGGACTAGCGGCTACAATGAGCAGTTCTTC
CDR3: CASRIGGGTSGYNEQFF

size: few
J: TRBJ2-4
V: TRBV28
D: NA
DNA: TGTGCCAGCAGTCTAGTGGGAAACATTCAGTACTTC
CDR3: CASSLVGNIQYF

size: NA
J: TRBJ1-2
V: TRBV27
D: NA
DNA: TGTGCCAGCAGTTCCCAGGGGTTGGGTAACTATGGCTACACCTTC
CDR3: CASSSQGLGNYGYTF

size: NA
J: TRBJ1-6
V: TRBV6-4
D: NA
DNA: TGTGCCAGCCCCCGACCTGGGGGAAAGGGCTCACCCCTCCACTTT
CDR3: CASPRPGGKGSPLHF

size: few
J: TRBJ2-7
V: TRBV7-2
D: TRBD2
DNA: TGTGCCAGCAGCTTTAAGGCGGGAGTTGGGTACGAGCAGTACTTC
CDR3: CASSFKAGVGYEQYF

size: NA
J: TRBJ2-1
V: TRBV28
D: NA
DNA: TGTGCCAGCACCGCTGTGGTCCTGGGCCCCTACAATGAGCAGTTCTTC
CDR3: CASTAVVLGPYNEQFF

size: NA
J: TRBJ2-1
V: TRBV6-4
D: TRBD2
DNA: TGTGCCAGCAGTCGCCTAGCGGGAGAGTACAATGAGCAGTTCTTC
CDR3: CASSRLAGEYNEQFF

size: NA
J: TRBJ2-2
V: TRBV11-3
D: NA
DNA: TGTGCCAGCAGCTTAGGGACTTACACCGGGGAGCTGTTTTTT
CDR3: CASSLGTYTGELFF

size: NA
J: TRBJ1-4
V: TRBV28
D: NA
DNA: TGTGCCAGCACCACCCACCAGGAGGAAAAACTGTTTTTT
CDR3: CASTTHQEEKLFF

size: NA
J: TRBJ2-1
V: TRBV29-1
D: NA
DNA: TGCAGCGTTGAACATCTGGGTCAGATTAATGAGCAGTTCTTC
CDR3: CSVEHLGQINEQFF

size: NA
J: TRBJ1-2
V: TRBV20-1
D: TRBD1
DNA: TGCAGTGCTATGACAGGGTACGGCTACACCTTC
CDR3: CSAMTGYGYTF

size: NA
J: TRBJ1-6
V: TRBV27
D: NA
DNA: TGTGCCAGCAGTTTGGTAGGGGGGAGATACGATAATTCACCCCTCCACTTT
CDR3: CASSLVGGRYDNSPLHF